The clone carrying this TCR beta chain was seen a few times. Time point: persistent/refractory GD, antithyroid drugs over 5 years with positive TRAb. From RNA extracted from PBMCs, the TCR library was made. Arm-PCR of CDR3 regions and iRepertoire HTBI primers were the basis on which TCR beta libraries were built. TCRdb re-called the multiplex PCR reads with MiXCR, one entry per CDR3 protein. The data hold about 660,000 distinct CDR3 sequences, with around 30% observed a single time. This sample is drawn from a study of regulatory T cells in long-lasting Graves disease. Germline CDR1 and CDR2: WSHSY and SAAADI. This CDR3 contains 13 residues. The ends were cut back, 2 bases at V and 12 bases at J, with 13 bases in the middle.

V and J are TRBV10-2 and TRBJ1-4, with D tentatively TRBD1 (6 bases). The material sequenced was peripheral blood mononuclear cells (PBMCs), taken when the disease was refractory, from a patient treated with antithyroid drugs. This receptor was taken from a female donor with Graves disease. CDR3 DNA: TGCGCCAGCAGTGAGCCACAAGGGGGGGAACTGTTTTTT. It yields the protein CASSEPQGGELFF.